The 9 T cell receptor beta chains below were found in one sample sequenced in a study of shared clonotypes between healthy human individuals. CD8 cells classed as naive were CD45RO-negative and positively selected for CCR7, excluding terminally differentiated effector memory CD45RA+ cells. Assay: immunoSEQ multiplex PCR; the TCRdb copy retains only in-frame clones and omits some. Among about 2.1 million clones, 85% to 95% were seen once, and the ten largest hold around 1.7%. Input material: naive CD8+ T cells from PBMCs. The receptor source for this set is a man aged 18 to 30 in good health. Some clones in this sample may be carry-over from other donors' samples.

This chain connects TRBV10-3 to TRBJ2-5, with 7 bases that match TRBD2. CDR3 size: 16 residues. V shed 0 bases and J 4 bases; nucleotides not matched to a gene: 8. CDR1 and CDR2 (germline): ENHRY, SYGVKD. CDR3 nucleotide sequence: TGTGCCATCAGTGAGTCCCTAGCGGAAACTCTAGAGACCCAGTACTTC. It encodes CAISESLAETLETQYF.

This sequence joins TRBV28 and TRBJ1-5, with unresolved D. Germline CDR1 is MDHEN and CDR2 is SYDVKM. V lost 5 bases and J 5 bases, leaving 10 bases between the germline ends. The CDR3 is made up of 13 amino acids. The CDR3 reads CASSKVPHQPQHF. The CDR3 bases are TGTGCCAGCAGTAAGGTTCCCCATCAGCCCCAGCATTTT.

The chain links TRBV7-9 to TRBJ1-4; D is unclear. The CDR3 covers 14 residues. V was pared by 4 bases and J by 5 bases, with 11 bases between. From germline, CDR1 is SEHNR and CDR2 FQNEAQ (reference sequence). The CDR3 loop reads CASSSPGGNEKLFF. The CDR3 bases are TGTGCCAGCAGCTCACCTGGCGGGAATGAAAAACTGTTTTTT.

This rearrangement joins TRBV7-2 to TRBJ2-7; D gene ambiguous. V lost 3 bases to trimming and J lost 6 bases, with 12 bases between them. Germline CDR1 is SGHTA and CDR2 is FQGNSA. The CDR3 is 13 residues long. Here the CDR3 reads CASSFAAPIEQYF. The CDR3 nucleotides are TGTGCCAGCAGCTTCGCCGCCCCAATCGAGCAGTACTTC.

The chain has TRBV2 and TRBJ2-3; TRBD2 matches 8 bases. In germline, CDR1 is SNHLY, CDR2 FYNNEI. The CDR3 consists of 14 residues. V was clipped by 6 bases and J by 1 base; unmatched bases: 3. In DNA form, the CDR3 reads TGTGCCAGCAGCACTAGCGGTCGCACAGATACGCAGTATTTT. Translating gives CASSTSGRTDTQYF.

In regard to this clone: One end of the junction is discordant with germline, which a read error may explain. The chain employs TRBV10-3 and TRBJ2-7; 9 bases fit TRBD1. Germline-derived CDR1 and CDR2 are ENHRY and SYGVKD. The CDR3 length is 13 residues. CDR3 DNA sequence: TGTGCCGTCAGGACAGGGGCAGCTTACGAGCAGTACTTC. It specifies CAVRTGAAYEQYF.

This rearrangement joins TRBV5-1 to TRBJ2-2; no firm D call. The CDR3 loop spans 11 amino acids. V was trimmed by 7 bases and J by 6 bases, leaving 7 bases between them. Germline V gene sequence: CDR1 SGHRS, CDR2 YFSETQ. The CDR3 DNA is TGCGCCAGCGGATTGGCCGGGGAGCTGTTTTTT. Encoded protein: CASGLAGELFF.

CDR3 sequence reads: CASSPGRVPGYEQYF. The CDR3 DNA is TGTGCCAGCAGCCCGGGCAGAGTCCCTGGCTACGAGCAGTACTTC. This chain connects TRBV7-9 to TRBJ2-7; unclear D gene. Germline lookup yields CDR1 SEHNR and CDR2 FQNEAQ (reference sequence). V lost 5 bases and J 3 bases, leaving 17 bases between the germline ends. The CDR3 loop spans 15 amino acids.

The J gene is TRBJ2-7, the V gene TRBV6-6, with 7 bases matching TRBD1. This CDR3 comprises 13 residues. Per the germline V gene, CDR1 is MNHNY and CDR2 is SVGAGI (reference sequence). The J segment lost 4 bases and the V segment lost 8 bases, leaving 8 bases of the junction unmatched. The CDR3 sequence is CASHQGETYEQYF. For the CDR3, the DNA is TGTGCCAGCCATCAGGGGGAGACGTACGAGCAGTACTTC.